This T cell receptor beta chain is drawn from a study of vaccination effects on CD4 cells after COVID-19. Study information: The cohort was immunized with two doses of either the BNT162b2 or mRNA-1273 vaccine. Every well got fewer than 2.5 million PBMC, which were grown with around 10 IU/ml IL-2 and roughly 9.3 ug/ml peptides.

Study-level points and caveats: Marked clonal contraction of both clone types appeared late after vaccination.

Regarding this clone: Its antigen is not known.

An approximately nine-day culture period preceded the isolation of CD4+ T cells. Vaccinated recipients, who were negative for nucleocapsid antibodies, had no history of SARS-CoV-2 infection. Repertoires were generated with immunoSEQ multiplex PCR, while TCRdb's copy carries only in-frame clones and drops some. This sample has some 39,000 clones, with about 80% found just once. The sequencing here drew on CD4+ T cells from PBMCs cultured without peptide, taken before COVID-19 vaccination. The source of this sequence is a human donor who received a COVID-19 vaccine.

CDR3 bases: TGCAGCGGGGGAGCAGGGCACCAAGAGACCCAGTACTTC. Translated: CSGGAGHQETQYF. The chain uses TRBV29-1 and TRBJ2-5; the D gene could be TRBD1 or TRBD2 (5 bases each). CDR3 size: 13 residues. Trimming removed 7 bases at V and 0 bases at J, with 12 bases between. Germline lookup yields CDR1 SQVTM and CDR2 ANQGSEA.